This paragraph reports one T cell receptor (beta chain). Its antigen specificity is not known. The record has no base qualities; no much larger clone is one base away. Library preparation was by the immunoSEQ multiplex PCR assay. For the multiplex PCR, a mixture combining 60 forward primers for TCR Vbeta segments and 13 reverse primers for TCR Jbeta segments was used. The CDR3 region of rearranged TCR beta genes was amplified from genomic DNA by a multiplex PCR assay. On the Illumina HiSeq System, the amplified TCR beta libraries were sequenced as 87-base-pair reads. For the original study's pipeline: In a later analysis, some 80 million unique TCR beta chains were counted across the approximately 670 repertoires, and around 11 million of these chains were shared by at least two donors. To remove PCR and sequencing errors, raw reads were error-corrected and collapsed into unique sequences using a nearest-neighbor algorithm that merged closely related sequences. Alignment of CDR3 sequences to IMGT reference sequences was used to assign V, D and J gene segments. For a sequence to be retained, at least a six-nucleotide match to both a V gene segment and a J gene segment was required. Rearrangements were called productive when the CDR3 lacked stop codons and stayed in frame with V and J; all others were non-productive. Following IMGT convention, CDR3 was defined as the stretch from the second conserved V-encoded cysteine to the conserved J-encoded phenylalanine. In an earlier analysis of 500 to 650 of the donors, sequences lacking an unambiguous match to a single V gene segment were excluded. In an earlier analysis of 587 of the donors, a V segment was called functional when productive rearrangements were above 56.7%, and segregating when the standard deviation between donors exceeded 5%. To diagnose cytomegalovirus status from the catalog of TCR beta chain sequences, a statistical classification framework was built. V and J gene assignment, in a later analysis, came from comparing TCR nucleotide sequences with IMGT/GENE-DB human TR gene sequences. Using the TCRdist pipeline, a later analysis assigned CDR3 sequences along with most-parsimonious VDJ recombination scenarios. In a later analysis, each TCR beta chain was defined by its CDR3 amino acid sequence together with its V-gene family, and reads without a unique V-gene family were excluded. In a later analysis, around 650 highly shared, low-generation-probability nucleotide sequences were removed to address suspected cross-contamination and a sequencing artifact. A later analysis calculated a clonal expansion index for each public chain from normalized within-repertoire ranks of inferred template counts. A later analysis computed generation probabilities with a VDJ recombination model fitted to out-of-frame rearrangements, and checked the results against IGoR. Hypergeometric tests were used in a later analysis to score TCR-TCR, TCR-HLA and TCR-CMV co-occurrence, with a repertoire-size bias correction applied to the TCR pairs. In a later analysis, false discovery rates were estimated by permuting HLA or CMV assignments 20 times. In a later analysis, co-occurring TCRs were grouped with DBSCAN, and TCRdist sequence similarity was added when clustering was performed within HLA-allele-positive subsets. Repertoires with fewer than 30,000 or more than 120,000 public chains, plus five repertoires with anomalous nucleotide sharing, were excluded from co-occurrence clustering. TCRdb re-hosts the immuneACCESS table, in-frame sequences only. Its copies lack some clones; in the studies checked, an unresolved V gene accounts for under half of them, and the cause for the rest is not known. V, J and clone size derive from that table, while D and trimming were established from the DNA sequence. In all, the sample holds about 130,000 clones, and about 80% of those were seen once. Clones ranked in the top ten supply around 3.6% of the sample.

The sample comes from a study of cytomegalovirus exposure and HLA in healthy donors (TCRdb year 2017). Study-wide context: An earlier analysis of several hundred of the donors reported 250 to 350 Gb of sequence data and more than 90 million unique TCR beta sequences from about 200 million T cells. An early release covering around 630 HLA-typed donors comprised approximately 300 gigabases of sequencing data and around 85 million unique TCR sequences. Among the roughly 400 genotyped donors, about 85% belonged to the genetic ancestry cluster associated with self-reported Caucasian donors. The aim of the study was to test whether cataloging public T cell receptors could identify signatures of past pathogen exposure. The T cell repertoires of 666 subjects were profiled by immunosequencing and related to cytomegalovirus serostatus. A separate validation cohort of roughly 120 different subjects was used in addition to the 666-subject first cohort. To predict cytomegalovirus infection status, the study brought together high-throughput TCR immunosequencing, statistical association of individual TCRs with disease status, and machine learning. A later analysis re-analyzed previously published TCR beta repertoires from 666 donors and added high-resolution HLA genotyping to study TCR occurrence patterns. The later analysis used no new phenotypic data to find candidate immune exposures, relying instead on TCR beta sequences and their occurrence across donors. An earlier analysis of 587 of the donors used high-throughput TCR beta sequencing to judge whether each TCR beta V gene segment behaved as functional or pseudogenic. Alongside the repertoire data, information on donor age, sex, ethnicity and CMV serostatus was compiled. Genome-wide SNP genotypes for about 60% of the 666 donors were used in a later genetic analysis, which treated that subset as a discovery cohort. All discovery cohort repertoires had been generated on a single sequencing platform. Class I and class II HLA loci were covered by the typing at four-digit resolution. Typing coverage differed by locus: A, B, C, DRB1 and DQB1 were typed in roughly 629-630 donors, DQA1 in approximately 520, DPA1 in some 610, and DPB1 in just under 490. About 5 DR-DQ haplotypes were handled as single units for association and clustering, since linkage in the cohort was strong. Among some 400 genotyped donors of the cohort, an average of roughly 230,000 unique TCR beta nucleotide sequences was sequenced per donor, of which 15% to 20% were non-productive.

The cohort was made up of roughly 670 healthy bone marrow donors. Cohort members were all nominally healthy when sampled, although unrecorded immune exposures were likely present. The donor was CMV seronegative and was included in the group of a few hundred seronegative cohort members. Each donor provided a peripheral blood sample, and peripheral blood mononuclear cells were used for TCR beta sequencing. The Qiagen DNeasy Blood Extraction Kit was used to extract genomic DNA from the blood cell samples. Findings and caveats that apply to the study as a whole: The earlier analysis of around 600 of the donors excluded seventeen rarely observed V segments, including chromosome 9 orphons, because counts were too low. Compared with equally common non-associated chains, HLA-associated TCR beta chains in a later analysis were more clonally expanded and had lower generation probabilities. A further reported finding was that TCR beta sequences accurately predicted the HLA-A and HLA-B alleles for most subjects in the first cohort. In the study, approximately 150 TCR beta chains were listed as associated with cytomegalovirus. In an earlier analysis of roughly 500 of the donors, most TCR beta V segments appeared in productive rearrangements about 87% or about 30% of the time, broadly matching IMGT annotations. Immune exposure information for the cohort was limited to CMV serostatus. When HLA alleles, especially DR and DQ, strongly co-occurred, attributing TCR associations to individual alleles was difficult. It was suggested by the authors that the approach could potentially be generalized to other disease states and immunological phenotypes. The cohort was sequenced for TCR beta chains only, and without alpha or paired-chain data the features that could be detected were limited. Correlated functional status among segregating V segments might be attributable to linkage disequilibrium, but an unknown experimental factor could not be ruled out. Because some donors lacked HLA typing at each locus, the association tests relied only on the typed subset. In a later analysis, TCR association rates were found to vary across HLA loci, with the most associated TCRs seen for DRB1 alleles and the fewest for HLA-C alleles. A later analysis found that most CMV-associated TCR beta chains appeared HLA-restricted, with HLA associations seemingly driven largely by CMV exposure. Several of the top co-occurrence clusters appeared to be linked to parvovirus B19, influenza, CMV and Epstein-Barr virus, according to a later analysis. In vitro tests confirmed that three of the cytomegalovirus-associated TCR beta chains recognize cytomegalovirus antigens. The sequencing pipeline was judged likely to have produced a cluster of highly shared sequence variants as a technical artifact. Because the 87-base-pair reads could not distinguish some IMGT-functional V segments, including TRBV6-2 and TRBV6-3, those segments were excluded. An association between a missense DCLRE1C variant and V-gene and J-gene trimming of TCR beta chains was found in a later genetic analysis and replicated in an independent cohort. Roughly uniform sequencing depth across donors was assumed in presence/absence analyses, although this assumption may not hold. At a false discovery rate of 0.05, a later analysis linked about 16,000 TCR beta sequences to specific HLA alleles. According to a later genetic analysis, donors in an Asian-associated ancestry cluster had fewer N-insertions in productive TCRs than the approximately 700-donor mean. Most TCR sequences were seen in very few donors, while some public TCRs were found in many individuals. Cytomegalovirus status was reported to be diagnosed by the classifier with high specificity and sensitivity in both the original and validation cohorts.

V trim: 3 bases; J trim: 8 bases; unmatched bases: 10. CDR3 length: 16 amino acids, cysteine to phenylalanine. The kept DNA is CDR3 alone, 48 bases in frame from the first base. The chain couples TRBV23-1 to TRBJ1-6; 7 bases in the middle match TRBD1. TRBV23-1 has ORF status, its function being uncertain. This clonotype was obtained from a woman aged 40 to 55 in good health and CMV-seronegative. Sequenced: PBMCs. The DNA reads TGCGCCAGCAGTCACCTCCGGGACAGTAGGCATTCACCCCTCCACTTT. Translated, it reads CASSHLRDSRHSPLHF.